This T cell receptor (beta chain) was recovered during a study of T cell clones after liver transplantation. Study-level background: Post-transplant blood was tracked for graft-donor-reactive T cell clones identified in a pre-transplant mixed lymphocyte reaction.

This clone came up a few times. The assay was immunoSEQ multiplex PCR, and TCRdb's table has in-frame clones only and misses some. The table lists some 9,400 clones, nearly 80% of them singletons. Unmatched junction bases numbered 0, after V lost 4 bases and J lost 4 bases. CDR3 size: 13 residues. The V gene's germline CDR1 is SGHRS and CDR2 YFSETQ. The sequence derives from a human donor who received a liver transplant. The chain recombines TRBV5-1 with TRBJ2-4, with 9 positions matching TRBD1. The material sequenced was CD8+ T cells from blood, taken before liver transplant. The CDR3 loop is CASSGTGKNIQYF. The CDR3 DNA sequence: TGCGCCAGCAGCGGGACAGGGAAAAACATTCAGTACTTC.